This is a list of T cell receptor beta chains from one sample in a study of cytomegalovirus exposure and HLA in healthy donors. Produced via immunoSEQ multiplex PCR; TCRdb's table is partial and in-frame only. The sample gives 150,000 to 200,000 clones, over 60% of which show up once; approximately 1.4% is in the top ten. The specimen sequenced was PBMCs. The receptors were gathered from a girl aged 5 to 17 in good health and CMV-seronegative. CDR3s include the opening cysteine and the closing phenylalanine or tryptophan. D genes are given only for firm matches. A row's size may be missing; if present it is once, few, many or a size class.

j_call d_call clone_size v_call cdr3_aa cdr3_nt
TRBJ2-3 TRBD1 . TRBV9 CASSGDRGDTQYF TGTGCCAGCAGTGGGGACAGGGGTGATACGCAGTATTTT
TRBJ1-1 TRBD1 . TRBV6-1 CASTTRTGFDTEAFF TGTGCCAGCACTACCCGGACAGGGTTTGACACTGAAGCTTTCTTT
TRBJ2-1 TRBD2 . TRBV25-1 CASSVLSGGGHNEQFF TGTGCCAGCAGTGTCCTTAGCGGGGGCGGACACAATGAGCAGTTCTTC
TRBJ2-5 . . TRBV14 CASSQGAGLETQYF TGTGCCAGCAGCCAAGGGGCAGGGCTCGAGACCCAGTACTTC
TRBJ2-7 . . TRBV7-9 CASSLPPTYEQYF TGTGCCAGCAGCTTACCCCCAACCTACGAGCAGTACTTC
TRBJ1-1 TRBD1 . TRBV15 CATEGGQLNTEAFF TGTGCCACCGAAGGGGGACAGTTGAACACTGAAGCTTTCTTT
TRBJ2-1 . . TRBV9 CASSVGSRDFSYNEQFF TGTGCCAGCAGCGTAGGGTCCAGGGATTTCTCCTACAATGAGCAGTTCTTC
TRBJ2-4 . once TRBV19 CASSRVRGNIQYF TGTGCCAGTAGTAGGGTGCGGGGAAACATTCAGTACTTC
TRBJ1-3 . few TRBV6-5 CASSYSSGQTGNTIYF TGTGCCAGCAGTTACTCGTCGGGACAAACTGGAAACACCATATATTTT
TRBJ2-3 . . TRBV7-9 CASSLAADTQYF TGTGCCAGCAGCTTAGCAGCGGATACGCAGTATTTT
TRBJ1-4 . . TRBV27 CASSLGQSQNEKLFF TGTGCCAGCAGTTTGGGGCAATCTCAGAATGAAAAACTGTTTTTT
TRBJ1-1 . . TRBV18 CASSRNREGPRAFF TGTGCCAGCTCAAGAAACAGGGAAGGCCCGCGAGCTTTCTTT
TRBJ2-3 TRBD2 . TRBV30 CAWMGSGGADTQYF TGTGCCTGGATGGGAAGCGGGGGGGCTGATACGCAGTATTTT
TRBJ1-1 TRBD1 . TRBV29-1 CSAGTATEAFF TGCAGCGCAGGGACAGCTACTGAAGCTTTCTTT
TRBJ1-2 . once TRBV5-1 CARSILTVYTNYGYTF TGCGCCAGAAGCATTCTGACAGTCTATACTAACTATGGCTACACCTTC
TRBJ2-7 . . TRBV30 CAWSFGGDRANEQYF TGTGCCTGGAGCTTCGGGGGGGACAGGGCCAACGAGCAGTACTTC
TRBJ2-1 TRBD2 . TRBV9 CASSVELAGGNEQFF TGTGCCAGCAGCGTAGAACTAGCGGGGGGCAATGAGCAGTTCTTC
TRBJ2-3 TRBD2 few TRBV9 CASSRSGGLTDTQYF TGTGCCAGCAGCAGAAGCGGGGGCCTCACAGATACGCAGTATTTT
TRBJ2-4 . few TRBV28 CASREGTKNIQYF TGTGCCAGCAGGGAGGGAACCAAAAACATTCAGTACTTC
TRBJ2-1 . once TRBV30 CAWGGGYDNEQFF TGTGCCTGGGGCGGGGGCTATGACAATGAGCAGTTCTTC
TRBJ1-1 . . TRBV1 CPPTRRDRGGRTLTEAFF TGCCCCCCTACCCGCCGGGACAGGGGAGGTAGGACCCTCACTGAAGCTTTCTTT
TRBJ2-7 TRBD2 . TRBV15 CATSRVGAGGSYEQYF TGTGCCACCAGCAGAGTGGGAGCGGGGGGGTCCTACGAGCAGTACTTC
TRBJ2-5 TRBD1 . TRBV25-1 CASSTGQGQETQYF TGTGCCAGCAGTACTGGACAGGGGCAAGAGACCCAGTACTTC
TRBJ1-1 TRBD1 few TRBV7-9 CASTTGGLWTEAFF TGTGCCAGCACGACAGGGGGCCTATGGACTGAAGCTTTCTTT
TRBJ2-1 TRBD2 few TRBV19 CASSKRGSGGNEQFF TGTGCCAGTAGTAAGCGGGGGTCGGGGGGAAATGAGCAGTTCTTC
TRBJ1-1 . . TRBV7-9 CASSLGAAEAFF TGTGCCAGCAGCTTAGGGGCAGCTGAAGCTTTCTTT
TRBJ1-6 TRBD1 . TRBV15 CATSRVRDRGDSPLHF TGTGCCACCAGCAGAGTTCGGGACAGGGGGGATTCACCCCTCCACTTT
TRBJ2-1 TRBD2 . TRBV2 CASMGTSGPYNEQFF TGTGCCAGCATGGGGACTAGCGGCCCCTACAATGAGCAGTTCTTC